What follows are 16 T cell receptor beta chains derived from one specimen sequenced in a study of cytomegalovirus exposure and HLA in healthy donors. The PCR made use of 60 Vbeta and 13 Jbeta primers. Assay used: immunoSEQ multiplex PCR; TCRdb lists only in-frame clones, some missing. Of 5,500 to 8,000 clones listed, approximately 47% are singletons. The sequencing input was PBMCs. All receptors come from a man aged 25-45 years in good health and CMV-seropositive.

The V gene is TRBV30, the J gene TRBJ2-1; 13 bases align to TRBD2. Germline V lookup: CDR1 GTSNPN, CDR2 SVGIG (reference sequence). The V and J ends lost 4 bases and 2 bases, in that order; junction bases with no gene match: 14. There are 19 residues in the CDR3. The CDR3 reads CAWNPRTSGSPLPYNEQFF. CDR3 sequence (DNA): TGTGCCTGGAACCCCCGGACTAGCGGGAGCCCCTTGCCCTACAATGAGCAGTTCTTC.

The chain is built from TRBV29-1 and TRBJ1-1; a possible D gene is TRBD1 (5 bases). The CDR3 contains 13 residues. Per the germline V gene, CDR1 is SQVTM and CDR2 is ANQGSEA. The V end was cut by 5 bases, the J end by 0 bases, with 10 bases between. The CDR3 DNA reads TGCAGCGTTCTTGGGGGGTTGAACACTGAAGCTTTCTTT. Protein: CSVLGGLNTEAFF. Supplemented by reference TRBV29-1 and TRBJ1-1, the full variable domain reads SAVISQKPSRDICQRGTSLTIQCQVDSQVTMMFWYRQQPGQSLTLIATANQGSEATYESGFVIDKFPISRPNLTFSTLTVSNMSPEDSSIYLCSVLGGLNTEAFFGQGTRLTVV.

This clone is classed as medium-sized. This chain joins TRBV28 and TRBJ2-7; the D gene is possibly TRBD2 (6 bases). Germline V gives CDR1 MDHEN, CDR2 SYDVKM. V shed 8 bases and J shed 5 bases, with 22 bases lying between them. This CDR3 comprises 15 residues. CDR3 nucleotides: TGTGCCAGCTCCTCGCGGGGTACCCTGTCTCACGAGCAGTACTTC. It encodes CASSSRGTLSHEQYF.

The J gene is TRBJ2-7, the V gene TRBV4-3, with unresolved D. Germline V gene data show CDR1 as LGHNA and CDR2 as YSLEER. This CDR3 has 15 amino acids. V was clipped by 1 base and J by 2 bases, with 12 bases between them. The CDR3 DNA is TGCGCCAGCAGCCAAGCAACCGAACAGACCTACGAGCAGTACTTC. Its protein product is CASSQATEQTYEQYF.

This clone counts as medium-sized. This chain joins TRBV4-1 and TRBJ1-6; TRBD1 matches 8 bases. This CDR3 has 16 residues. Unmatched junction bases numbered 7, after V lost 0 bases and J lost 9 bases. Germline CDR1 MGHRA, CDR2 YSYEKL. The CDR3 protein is CASSQDSRGRGSPLHF. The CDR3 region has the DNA TGCGCCAGCAGCCAAGATAGCAGGGGGCGAGGTTCACCCCTCCACTTT.

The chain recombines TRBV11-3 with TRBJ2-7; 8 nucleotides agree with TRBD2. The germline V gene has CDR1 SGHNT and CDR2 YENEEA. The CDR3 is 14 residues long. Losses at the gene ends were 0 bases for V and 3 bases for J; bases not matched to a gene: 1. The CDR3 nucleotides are TGTGCCAGCAGCTTAGAAGCGGGGGACTACGAGCAGTACTTC. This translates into CASSLEAGDYEQYF.

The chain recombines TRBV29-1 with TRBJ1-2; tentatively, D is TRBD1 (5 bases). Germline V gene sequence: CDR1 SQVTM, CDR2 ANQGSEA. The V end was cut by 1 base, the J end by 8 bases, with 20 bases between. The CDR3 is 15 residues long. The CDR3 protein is CSVEGNGKGEGGYTF. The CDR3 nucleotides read TGCAGCGTTGAAGGGAATGGAAAAGGGGAAGGAGGCTACACCTTC.

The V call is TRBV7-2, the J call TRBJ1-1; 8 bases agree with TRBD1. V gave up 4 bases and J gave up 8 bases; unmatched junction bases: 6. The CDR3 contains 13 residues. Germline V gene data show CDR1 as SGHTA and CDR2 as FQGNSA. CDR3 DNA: TGTGCCAGCAGCTCGAGACAGGGGAGGGAAGCTTTCTTT. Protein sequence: CASSSRQGREAFF.

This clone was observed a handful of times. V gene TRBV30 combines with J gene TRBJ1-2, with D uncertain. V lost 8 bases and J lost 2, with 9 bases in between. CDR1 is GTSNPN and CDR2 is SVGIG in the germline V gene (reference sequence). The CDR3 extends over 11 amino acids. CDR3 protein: CARAENYGYTF. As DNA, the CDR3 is TGTGCCCGTGCGGAAAACTATGGCTACACCTTC.

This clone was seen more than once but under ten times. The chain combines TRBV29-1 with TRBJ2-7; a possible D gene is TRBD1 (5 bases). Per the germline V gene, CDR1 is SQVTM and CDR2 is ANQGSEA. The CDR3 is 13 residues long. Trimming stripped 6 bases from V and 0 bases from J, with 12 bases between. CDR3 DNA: TGCAGCGTCTCAGAAGGGGACTCCTACGAGCAGTACTTC. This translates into CSVSEGDSYEQYF.

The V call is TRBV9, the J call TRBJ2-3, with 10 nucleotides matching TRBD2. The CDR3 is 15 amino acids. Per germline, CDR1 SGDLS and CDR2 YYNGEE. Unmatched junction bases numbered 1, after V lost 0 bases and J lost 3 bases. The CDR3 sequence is CASSVVGLATDTQYF. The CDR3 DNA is TGTGCCAGCAGCGTAGTGGGACTAGCGACAGATACGCAGTATTTT.

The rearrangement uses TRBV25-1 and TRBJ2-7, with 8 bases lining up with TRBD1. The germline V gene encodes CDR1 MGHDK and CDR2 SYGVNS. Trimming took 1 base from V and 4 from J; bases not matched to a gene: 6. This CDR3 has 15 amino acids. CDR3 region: CASSESPGQGYEQYF. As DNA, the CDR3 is TGTGCCAGCAGTGAATCCCCCGGACAGGGTTACGAGCAGTACTTC.

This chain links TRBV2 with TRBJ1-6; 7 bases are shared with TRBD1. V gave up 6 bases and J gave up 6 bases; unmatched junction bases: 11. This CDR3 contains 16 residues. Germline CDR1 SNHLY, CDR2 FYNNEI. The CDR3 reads CASRGDSAILNSPLHF. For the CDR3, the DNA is TGTGCCAGCAGGGGGGACAGCGCCATTCTTAATTCACCCCTCCACTTT. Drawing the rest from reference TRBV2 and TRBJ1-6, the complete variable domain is EPEVTQTPSHQVTQMGQEVILRCVPISNHLYFYWYRQILGQKVEFLVSFYNNEISEKSEIFDDQFSVERPDGSNFTLKIRSTKLEDSAMYFCASRGDSAILNSPLHFGNGTRLTVT.

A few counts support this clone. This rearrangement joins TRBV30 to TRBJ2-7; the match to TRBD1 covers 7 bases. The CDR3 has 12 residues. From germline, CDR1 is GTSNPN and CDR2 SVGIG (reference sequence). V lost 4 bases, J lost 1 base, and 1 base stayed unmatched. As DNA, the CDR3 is TGTGCCTGGATGGGACAGTCCTACGAGCAGTACTTC. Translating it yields CAWMGQSYEQYF.

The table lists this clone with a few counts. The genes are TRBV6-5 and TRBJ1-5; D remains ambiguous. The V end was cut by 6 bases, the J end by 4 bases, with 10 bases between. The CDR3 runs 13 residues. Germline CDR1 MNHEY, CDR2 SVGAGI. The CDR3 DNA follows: TGTGCCAGCAGGCGAAGCCCAAATCAGCCCCAGCATTTT. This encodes CASRRSPNQPQHF.

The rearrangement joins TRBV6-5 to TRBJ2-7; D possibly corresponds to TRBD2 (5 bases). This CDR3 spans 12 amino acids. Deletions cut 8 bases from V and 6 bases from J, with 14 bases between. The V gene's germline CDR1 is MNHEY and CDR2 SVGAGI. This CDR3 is CASSPPGFEQYF. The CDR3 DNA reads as TGTGCCAGCTCCCCCCCGGGGTTCGAGCAGTACTTC.